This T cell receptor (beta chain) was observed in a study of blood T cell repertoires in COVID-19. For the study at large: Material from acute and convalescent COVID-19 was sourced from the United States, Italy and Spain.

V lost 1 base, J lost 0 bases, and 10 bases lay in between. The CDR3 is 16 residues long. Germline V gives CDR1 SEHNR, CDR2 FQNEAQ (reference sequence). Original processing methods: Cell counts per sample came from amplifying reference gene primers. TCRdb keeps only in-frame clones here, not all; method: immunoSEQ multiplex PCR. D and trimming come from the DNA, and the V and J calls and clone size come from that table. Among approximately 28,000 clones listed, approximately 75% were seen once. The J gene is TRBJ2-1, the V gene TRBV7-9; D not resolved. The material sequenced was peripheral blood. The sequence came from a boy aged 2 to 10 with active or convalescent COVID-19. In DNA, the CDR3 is TGTGCCAGCAGCTTAGGAGGCGTTAGCTCCTACAATGAGCAGTTCTTC. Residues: CASSLGGVSSYNEQFF.